What follows describes a single T cell receptor (beta chain). The antigen is not known. Any history of autoimmune disease or systemic immunosuppression disqualified patients. The data derive from a study of OX40 agonist ivuxolimab in advanced cancers. Study-level background: Eligibility admitted prior anti-PD-1, anti-PD-L1 or anti-CTLA-4 therapy; about 40% had some.

General study findings and limits: In general, CD8+ T cells held more expanded clones than CD4+ did, on average. Clonal expansion by week 6 occurred in CD4+ and CD8+ blood T cells (at 0.1 to 3.0 mg/kg).

Data came from immunoSEQ multiplex PCR; TCRdb stores just in-frame clones and leaves some out. The profile shows roughly 91,000 clones, 70% to 90% of them singletons. This CDR3 contains 14 residues. V gave up 5 bases and J gave up 2 bases, with 10 bases separating them. CDR1 is LNHDA, CDR2 SQIVND, per germline (reference sequence). The input for sequencing was CD4+ or CD8+ T cells sorted from blood, taken in a trial of the OX40 agonist ivuxolimab. This receptor was identified in an adult with an advanced solid tumor such as melanoma, head and neck, liver or kidney cancer. The chain joins TRBV19 to TRBJ1-3; a possible D gene is TRBD1 (6 bases). The chain's CDR3 is CASSPQGTGNTIYF. In nucleotides, the CDR3 is TGTGCCAGTAGTCCCCAGGGGACTGGAAACACCATATATTTT.